The next 30 T cell receptor beta chains were all read from a single sample in a study of siplizumab effects on memory and regulatory T cells. Method: immunoSEQ multiplex PCR; TCRdb's copy keeps in-frame clones and lacks some. The table lists roughly 62,000 clones, about 92% of them singletons. The sample was CD8+ T cells sorted from blood. The receptor set was obtained from a human donor in good health.

As for this clone: One junction end disagrees with the germline gene, perhaps due to a read error. The chain combines TRBV25-1 with TRBJ2-1; D is unresolved. CDR1 is MGHDK and CDR2 is SYGVNS in the germline V gene. The CDR3 has 13 residues. The CDR3 nucleotides read TGTGCCAGCAGCGGTAGTGAGTGGCAGGCAAGGGTCTTC. As protein: CASSGSEWQARVF.

The chain recombines TRBV7-6 with TRBJ1-2; no definite D call. Germline V gives CDR1 SGHVS, CDR2 FNYEAQ. V was trimmed by 5 bases and J by 6 bases, leaving 13 bases between them. This CDR3 contains 13 residues. The CDR3 here is CASSLGPTNGYTF. CDR3 bases: TGTGCCAGCAGCCTAGGACCAACTAATGGCTACACCTTC.

The rearrangement links TRBV6-5 to TRBJ1-2, with D hard to call. V dropped 6 bases and J dropped 4 bases, with 12 bases sitting between them. CDR3 size: 13 residues. Looked up from germline, CDR1 is MNHEY and CDR2 is SVGAGI. For the CDR3, the DNA is TGTGCCAGCAGATTAGACGGATTCTATGGCTACACCTTC. Its protein product is CASRLDGFYGYTF.

The chain links TRBV21-1 to TRBJ2-2; the D call TRBD2 from the table was never checked on the DNA. TRBV21-1 is deemed a pseudogene. This CDR3 comprises 19 residues. The CDR3 DNA sequence: TGTGCCAGCAGCACCAATTGGGGCGGGGGTCTGATGAACACCGGGGAGCTGTTTTTT. This codes for CASSTNWGGGLMNTGELFF.

This clone was observed a few times. The chain joins TRBV7-9 to TRBJ1-1; D gene uncertain. Per the germline V gene, CDR1 is SEHNR and CDR2 is FQNEAQ (reference sequence). Trimming cost V 5 bases and J 4 bases, with 20 bases left between them. This CDR3 spans 16 amino acids. CDR3 in DNA: TGTGCCAGCAGCCCGACGGGATACAGAATGAGCACTGAAGCTTTCTTT. As protein: CASSPTGYRMSTEAFF.

The rearrangement uses TRBV2 and TRBJ2-1; D is undetermined. The CDR3 totals 16 residues. The germline V gene has CDR1 SNHLY and CDR2 FYNNEI. With 3 bases removed from V and 8 bases from J, the gap between germline ends came to 20 bases. DNA for the CDR3: TGTGCCAGCAGTGATCCATGGGCACCCCCGGGCGATGAGCAGTTCTTC. Its protein product is CASSDPWAPPGDEQFF.

The CDR3 DNA sequence: TGTGCCAGCAGCGCCGGGACGCTGATGAACACTGAAGCTTTCTTT. Translation gives CASSAGTLMNTEAFF. The chain is built from TRBV7-9 and TRBJ1-1; D perhaps matches TRBD1 (5 bases). The ends were cut back, 5 bases at V and 0 bases at J, with 13 bases in the middle. The CDR3 consists of 15 residues. From germline, CDR1 is SEHNR and CDR2 FQNEAQ (reference sequence).

The chain is built from TRBV18 and TRBJ2-7; unclear D gene. CDR1 KGHSH and CDR2 LQKENI come from the germline V gene. V dropped 3 bases and J dropped 2 bases, with 5 bases sitting between them. This CDR3 comprises 12 residues. The CDR3 region is CASSPGAYEQYF. DNA of the CDR3: TGTGCCAGCTCACCGGGCGCCTACGAGCAGTACTTC.

This clone qualifies as large. This chain joins TRBV7-9 and TRBJ1-4; D possibly corresponds to TRBD1 (5 bases). Germline V gene sequence: CDR1 SEHNR, CDR2 FQNEAQ (reference sequence). V shed 5 bases and J shed 4 bases, with 11 bases lying between them. The CDR3 extends over 14 amino acids. Here the CDR3 DNA reads TGTGCCAGCAGCCTGACAGATAATAATGAAAAACTGTTTTTT. Residues: CASSLTDNNEKLFF.

V is TRBV25-1 and J is TRBJ1-2; unclear D gene. Germline assignment: CDR1 MGHDK and CDR2 SYGVNS. CDR3 length: 16 amino acids. V was shortened by 1 base and J by 8 bases, with 20 bases between the two germline ends. The CDR3 DNA follows: TGTGCCAGCAGTGAATCCCCTACTCACTCGTCGACGGGCTACACCTTC. Its protein is CASSESPTHSSTGYTF.

This clone was observed a single time. The rearrangement links TRBV29-1 to TRBJ1-2; the D is unclear. From germline, CDR1 is SQVTM and CDR2 ANQGSEA. CDR3 length equals 12 residues. V dropped 4 bases and J dropped 4 bases, with 10 bases sitting between them. CDR3 residues: CSVVGRLYGYTF. CDR3 sequence (DNA): TGCAGCGTTGTAGGCAGGCTCTATGGCTACACCTTC.

V and J are TRBV27 and TRBJ1-5, with 9 bases identical to TRBD1. The CDR3 length is 15 residues. V trimming: 8 bases; J trimming: 8 bases; junction bases outside the gene matches: 13. Looked up from germline, CDR1 is MNHEY and CDR2 is SMNVEV (reference sequence). The CDR3 loop reads CASSSGTGFFEPQHF. The CDR3 nucleotides are TGTGCCAGCTCGTCCGGGACAGGGTTTTTTGAGCCCCAGCATTTT.

The chain joins TRBV7-2 to TRBJ2-1; 10 bases map to TRBD1. The CDR3 is 15 amino acids. V trimming: 5 bases; J trimming: 7 bases; junction bases outside the gene matches: 8. Germline-derived CDR1 and CDR2 are SGHTA and FQGNSA. The CDR3 loop is CASSTPGQGINEQFF. The CDR3 DNA reads as TGTGCCAGCAGCACTCCGGGACAGGGGATAAATGAGCAGTTCTTC.

The chain employs TRBV6-6 and TRBJ2-3, with D perhaps matching TRBD1 or TRBD2 (5 bases each). V was shortened by 2 bases and J by 2 bases, with 8 bases between the two germline ends. The germline V gene has CDR1 MNHNY and CDR2 SVGAGI (reference sequence). The CDR3 covers 14 residues. The CDR3 loop reads CASSYRDDTDTQYF. CDR3 nucleotides: TGTGCCAGCAGTTACCGGGACGACACAGATACGCAGTATTTT.

The rearrangement links TRBV28 to TRBJ2-7; 8 nucleotides line up with TRBD1. Trimming removed 5 bases from V and 7 bases from J; junction bases left unmatched: 7. The germline CDR1 and CDR2 sequences are MDHEN and SYDVKM. The CDR3 consists of 13 residues. This CDR3 reads CASSGGQGWEQYF. CDR3 sequence (DNA): TGTGCCAGCAGTGGAGGACAGGGATGGGAGCAGTACTTC.

V usage is TRBV29-1 and J usage is TRBJ2-1; D not certain. The CDR3 spans 12 residues. Germline assignment: CDR1 SQVTM and CDR2 ANQGSEA. The V and J ends lost 3 bases and 12 bases respectively, with 15 bases between them. The CDR3 DNA sequence: TGCAGCGTTGAGCCTGCGAACTACCTGCAGTTCTTC. The encoded protein is CSVEPANYLQFF.

This chain links TRBV13 with TRBJ2-7, with 7 bases that match TRBD2. This CDR3 spans 15 amino acids. Per the germline V gene, CDR1 is PRHDT and CDR2 is FYEKMQ (reference sequence). V gave up 0 bases and J gave up 3 bases; unmatched junction bases: 5. The CDR3 here is CASSLGSGGIYEQYF. CDR3 nucleotides: TGTGCCAGCAGCTTAGGGTCGGGGGGTATCTACGAGCAGTACTTC. The full variable domain, with the rest looked up from reference TRBV13 and TRBJ2-7, is AAGVIQSPRHLIKEKRETATLKCYPIPRHDTVYWYQQGPGQDPQFLISFYEKMQSDKGSIPDRFSAQQFSDYHSELNMSSLELGDSALYFCASSLGSGGIYEQYFGPGTRLTVT.

This clone was detected once. V and J are TRBV29-1 and TRBJ2-1; 9 bases fit TRBD1. The CDR3 has 13 residues. J lost 6 bases, V lost 4 bases, and 4 bases had no gene match. Germline V lookup: CDR1 SQVTM, CDR2 ANQGSEA. The CDR3 DNA is TGCAGCGTTGGGGACAGGGAAATCAATGAGCAGTTCTTC. It translates to CSVGDREINEQFF.

The V gene is TRBV9, the J gene TRBJ2-7; 8 positions agree with TRBD2. The CDR3 spans 15 residues. The ends lost 4 bases at V and 7 bases at J; junction bases unmatched: 13. From germline, CDR1 is SGDLS and CDR2 YYNGEE. CDR3 nucleotides: TGTGCCAGCAGCCCTAGTGGTAGCGGGATGGGGGAGCAGTACTTC. It specifies CASSPSGSGMGEQYF.

This clone was found once. The chain couples TRBV5-1 to TRBJ1-1; TRBD1 is a possible D gene (6 bases). The CDR3 sequence is 17 residues long. CDR1 is SGHRS and CDR2 is YFSETQ in the germline V gene. V lost 1 base and J 1 base, leaving 17 bases between the germline ends. In DNA, the CDR3 is TGCGCCAGCAGCTTGTCCCGACAGGTCCAACCGAACACTGAAGCTTTCTTT. Translating it yields CASSLSRQVQPNTEAFF.

The chain is built from TRBV6-1 and TRBJ2-7; the match to TRBD1 covers 7 bases. CDR3 length: 15 amino acids. Per germline, CDR1 MNHNS and CDR2 SASEGT. V shed 7 bases and J 0 bases; nucleotides not matched to a gene: 9. The CDR3 is CASTGQPYTSYEQYF. CDR3 bases: TGTGCCAGCACGGGACAGCCTTATACCTCCTACGAGCAGTACTTC.

The rearrangement links TRBV18 to TRBJ2-1; D possibly uses TRBD1 or TRBD2 (5 bases each). Germline CDR1 reads KGHSH; CDR2 reads LQKENI. The CDR3 is 12 residues long. V was trimmed by 2 bases and J by 9 bases, leaving 8 bases between them. The CDR3 here is CASSPGDGEQFF. CDR3 nucleotide sequence: TGTGCCAGCTCACCAGGGGACGGTGAGCAGTTCTTC.

The CDR3 coding sequence is TGTGCCAGCGCGGGACTAGCGGGAGGCACCGGGGAGCTGTTTTTT. Amino acid sequence: CASAGLAGGTGELFF. The chain couples TRBV2 to TRBJ2-2; 15 bases match TRBD2. Germline V gene data show CDR1 as SNHLY and CDR2 as FYNNEI. The CDR3 extends over 15 amino acids. V gave up 8 bases and J gave up 4 bases; unmatched junction bases: 2.

V and J are TRBV7-8 and TRBJ2-1; 11 bases match TRBD2. This CDR3 spans 15 amino acids. The junction had 3 bases not matched to a gene; V was cut back by 4 bases and J by 4 bases. In germline, CDR1 is SGHVS, CDR2 FQNEAQ. In DNA, the CDR3 is TGTGCCAGCAGCTCCGGGACTAGCGGTTACAATGAGCAGTTCTTC. Translation: CASSSGTSGYNEQFF.

The genes are TRBV27 and TRBJ1-1; no firm D call. CDR1 is MNHEY, CDR2 SMNVEV, per germline (reference sequence). CDR3 length: 12 amino acids. V lost 8 bases to trimming and J lost 6 bases, with 13 bases between them. CDR3 sequence (DNA): TGTGCCAGCGTCGGGATGAGGGCTGAAGCTTTCTTT. This sequence encodes CASVGMRAEAFF.

The V and J genes are TRBV4-3 and TRBJ2-1; 10 bases fit TRBD2. This CDR3 is 18 amino acids long. J was trimmed by 6 bases and V by 0 bases; bases with no gene match: 11. Germline assignment: CDR1 LGHNA and CDR2 YSLEER. The CDR3 DNA reads as TGCGCCAGCAGCCAAGAAGCCCCCATAGCGGGAGGCCTCAATGAGCAGTTCTTC. Translating it yields CASSQEAPIAGGLNEQFF.

This sequence joins TRBV19 and TRBJ2-1; a possible D gene is TRBD1 (6 bases). The CDR3 is made up of 15 amino acids. CDR1 is LNHDA and CDR2 is SQIVND in the germline V gene (reference sequence). The V gene lost 1 base and the J gene lost 4 bases, with 11 bases spanning the gap. Here the CDR3 reads CASSIAPGDYNEQFF. The DNA for the CDR3 is TGTGCCAGTAGTATAGCCCCAGGGGATTACAATGAGCAGTTCTTC.

The gene calls are TRBV4-3 and TRBJ1-5, with a tentative D call TRBD1 (6 bases). Germline CDR1 is LGHNA and CDR2 is YSLEER. The CDR3 is 15 amino acids. Trimming took off 0 bases at V and 6 bases at J, with 12 bases between the two ends. The CDR3, as DNA: TGCGCCAGCAGCCAAGATTACAGGGTGGGTCAGCCCCAGCATTTT. Encoded protein: CASSQDYRVGQPQHF.

This chain links TRBV25-1 with TRBJ2-3; D ambiguous. V was shortened by 6 bases and J by 2 bases, with 6 bases between the two germline ends. Per the germline V gene, CDR1 is MGHDK and CDR2 is SYGVNS. CDR3 size: 12 residues. The CDR3 loop is CASRLNTDTQYF. The DNA for the CDR3 is TGTGCCAGCAGGCTTAACACAGATACGCAGTATTTT.

This clone was seen once. The rearrangement joins TRBV18 to TRBJ2-2; 9 positions agree with TRBD2. J was trimmed by 6 bases and V by 2 bases; bases with no gene match: 4. CDR3 length: 15 residues. The germline V gene encodes CDR1 KGHSH and CDR2 LQKENI. DNA of the CDR3: TGTGCCAGCTCACCAGGGACTAGCAATGCCGGGGAGCTGTTTTTT. It yields the protein CASSPGTSNAGELFF.